These T cell receptor beta chains were read from a single sample in a study of T cell changes during pregnancy in multiple sclerosis. The table came from immunoSEQ multiplex PCR; TCRdb's copy has only in-frame clones and leaves some out. The data contain tens of thousands of clones, 85% to 95% of them singletons. The source was peripheral blood, collected after pregnancy. The receptors come from a female donor with multiple sclerosis, enrolled in a pregnancy study. The CDR3 runs from the conserved cysteine through the conserved F or W. The D gene is left open where the match is weak. For some rows the clone size is stated as once, few or many, or as a class when expanded; others skip it.

v_gene	d_gene	abundance	j_gene	CDR3aa	CDR3nt
TRBV29-1	-	-	TRBJ2-7	CSVEVWAGLGWYEQYF	TGCAGCGTTGAAGTTTGGGCAGGGTTGGGGTGGTACGAGCAGTACTTC
TRBV29-1	TRBD1	-	TRBJ2-3	CSVEGDRGADTQYF	TGCAGCGTTGAAGGGGACAGGGGCGCAGATACGCAGTATTTT
TRBV10-3	-	-	TRBJ2-7	CAISEEAEQYF	TGTGCCATCAGTGAGGAGGCCGAGCAGTACTTC
TRBV7-9	-	few	TRBJ2-1	CASSFLQGGNEQFF	TGTGCCAGCAGCTTTTTACAGGGGGGGAATGAGCAGTTCTTC
TRBV29-1	TRBD1	once	TRBJ2-3	CSVETGVRDTQYF	TGCAGCGTCGAAACAGGGGTGAGAGATACGCAGTATTTT
TRBV23-1	TRBD2	-	TRBJ2-2	CASSVGLAGDNGELFF	TGCGCCAGCTCCGTGGGACTAGCGGGAGACAACGGGGAGCTGTTTTTT
TRBV6-1	TRBD2	few	TRBJ2-1	CASSSGLANNEQFF	TGTGCCAGCAGTAGCGGACTAGCGAACAATGAGCAGTTCTTC
TRBV27	-	-	TRBJ1-1	CASSLKQGYEAFF	TGTGCCAGCAGTTTAAAACAGGGCTATGAAGCTTTCTTT
TRBV11-2	TRBD2	-	TRBJ2-5	CASSSGLAGTQETQYF	TGTGCCAGCAGCTCAGGACTAGCGGGGACCCAAGAGACCCAGTACTTC
TRBV21-1	-	once	TRBJ2-7	CASSKGPPGQGFYEQYF	TGTGCCAGCAGCAAAGGCCCTCCGGGACAGGGCTTTTACGAGCAGTACTTC
TRBV18	TRBD1	-	TRBJ1-5	CASSPPGTGSGQPQHF	TGTGCCAGCTCACCCCCCGGGACAGGGTCCGGTCAGCCCCAGCATTTT
TRBV4-3	TRBD2	-	TRBJ2-3	CASSQDASGTTDTQYF	TGCGCCAGCAGCCAAGACGCTAGCGGGACCACAGATACGCAGTATTTT
TRBV9	TRBD2	-	TRBJ2-1	CASSVSGTTSYNEQFF	TGTGCCAGCAGCGTTTCCGGGACTACTTCCTACAATGAGCAGTTCTTC
TRBV11-2	-	-	TRBJ2-1	CASSSRGNHNEQFF	TGTGCCAGCAGCTCCCGGGGTAATCACAATGAGCAGTTCTTC
TRBV19	-	-	TRBJ1-2	CASSIFTTFYRGENYGYTF	TGTGCCAGTAGTATTTTTACCACTTTTTATCGAGGAGAGAACTATGGCTACACCTTC
TRBV7-2	TRBD2	-	TRBJ2-3	CASSALAGGPTDTQYF	TGTGCCAGCAGCGCACTAGCGGGAGGGCCCACAGATACGCAGTATTTT
TRBV6-6	-	-	TRBJ2-3	CASSPSAGSPDTQYF	TGTGCCAGCAGTCCATCTGCAGGATCCCCAGATACGCAGTATTTT
TRBV27	-	-	TRBJ1-6	CASSLVWVQGSSPLHF	TGTGCCAGCAGTTTGGTTTGGGTTCAGGGCAGTTCACCCCTCCACTTT
TRBV7-9	-	-	TRBJ2-5	CASSLALARVGGTQYF	TGTGCCAGCAGCTTAGCGCTGGCTAGGGTAGGGGGGACCCAGTACTTC
TRBV15	TRBD2	-	TRBJ2-1	CATSRPSGSSYNEQFF	TGTGCCACCAGCAGGCCCAGCGGGAGTTCCTACAATGAGCAGTTCTTC
TRBV7-9	TRBD2	-	TRBJ2-7	CASSSRRGLAGEQYF	TGTGCCAGCAGCTCCCGGCGAGGACTAGCGGGGGAGCAGTACTTC
TRBV11-2	TRBD1	-	TRBJ1-2	CASSAGTGGAGGYTF	TGTGCCAGCAGCGCCGGGACAGGGGGCGCTGGGGGCTACACCTTC
TRBV28	TRBD1	-	TRBJ2-5	CASSLTGGGETQYF	TGTGCCAGCAGTTTGACAGGGGGGGGAGAGACCCAGTACTTC
TRBV9	-	-	TRBJ2-3	CASSQGVTGTDTQYF	TGTGCCAGCAGCCAAGGGGTTACGGGCACAGATACGCAGTATTTT
TRBV27	TRBD2	-	TRBJ2-5	CASSPGTKETQYF	TGTGCCAGCAGCCCCGGGACTAAAGAGACCCAGTACTTC
TRBV9	TRBD1	-	TRBJ1-2	CASSDRTGGRYGYTF	TGTGCCAGCAGCGACCGGACAGGGGGTCGGTATGGCTACACCTTC
TRBV15	TRBD2	-	TRBJ2-1	CATSQRWAASGSRGSYNEQFF	TGTGCCACCAGCCAGAGATGGGCGGCTAGCGGGAGTAGGGGGTCCTACAATGAGCAGTTCTTC
TRBV28	TRBD1	-	TRBJ2-7	CASSWDSSYEQYF	TGTGCCAGCAGTTGGGACAGCTCCTACGAGCAGTACTTC
TRBV10-1	-	-	TRBJ2-3	CASSESGKTGSTDTQYF	TGCGCCAGCAGTGAGTCGGGGAAGACAGGTAGCACAGATACGCAGTATTTT
TRBV7-2	TRBD2	-	TRBJ2-7	CASSSIAGGPYEQYF	TGTGCCAGCAGCTCTATAGCGGGAGGACCCTACGAGCAGTACTTC
TRBV28	-	-	TRBJ2-7	CASSLWDSYSYEQYF	TGTGCCAGCAGTTTATGGGACAGTTATTCCTACGAGCAGTACTTC
TRBV19	TRBD1	once	TRBJ1-1	CASSIGQGREAGDDEAFF	TGTGCCAGTAGTATTGGACAGGGACGGGAGGCTGGCGATGATGAAGCTTTCTTT
TRBV5-1	TRBD2	-	TRBJ2-1	CASSTTSGSDNEQFF	TGCGCCAGCAGCACTACTAGCGGGAGCGACAATGAGCAGTTCTTC
TRBV29-1	TRBD1	-	TRBJ2-7	CSVMTGGRYEQYF	TGCAGCGTGATGACAGGGGGCAGGTACGAGCAGTACTTC
TRBV28	-	-	TRBJ1-2	CASRAEGYTF	TGTGCCAGCAGGGCTGAAGGCTACACCTTC
TRBV19	TRBD2	-	TRBJ2-2	CASDRRGGNTGELFF	TGTGCCAGCGACCGTCGGGGGGGGAACACCGGGGAGCTGTTTTTT
TRBV19	-	-	TRBJ2-7	CASSINSGPSEQYF	TGTGCCAGTAGTATAAATAGCGGTCCGAGCGAGCAGTACTTC
TRBV6-6	TRBD1	once	TRBJ2-7	CASSRNRGNGEQYF	TGTGCCAGCAGCCGTAACAGGGGGAATGGGGAGCAGTACTTC
TRBV27	-	-	TRBJ1-1	CASSFTGRNTEAFF	TGTGCCAGCAGTTTTACGGGGAGGAACACTGAAGCTTTCTTT
TRBV15	-	few	TRBJ2-7	CATSSGNPYEQYF	TGTGCCACCAGCAGCGGTAACCCCTACGAGCAGTACTTC
TRBV30	TRBD2	-	TRBJ2-3	CAWSPPGLAGGQNPDTQYF	TGTGCCTGGAGTCCTCCGGGACTAGCGGGAGGGCAAAATCCAGATACGCAGTATTTT